The rows below give T cell receptor beta chains drawn from one sample of a study of T cell repertoires in cytomegalovirus infection. Via MiXCR, TCRdb re-called the reads, giving one row per CDR3 protein. The sample lists around 360,000 distinct CDR3 sequences, about 32% occurring once. These receptors lack a known antigen. Sequences were derived from cultured PBMCs, sampled from culture after CMV antigen stimulation. These TCRs come from a human donor in good health (CMV status not recorded). Some clones in this sample may be carry-over from other donors' samples. The CDR3 runs from the conserved cysteine through the conserved F or W. A D gene is named only where the DNA matches it firmly. The size entry is marked missing in some rows and otherwise reads once, few, many or a size class.

D	size	V	J	length	DNA	CDR3
NA	few	TRBV5-1	TRBJ1-6	15	TGCGCCAGCAGCTTGTCGGGTAAAACAGGGTCACCCCTCCACTTT	CASSLSGKTGSPLHF
TRBD1	NA	TRBV25-1	TRBJ2-7	13	TGTGCCACTACCGGGACAGGGGCGTTCGAGCAGTACTTC	CATTGTGAFEQYF
NA	few	TRBV5-4	TRBJ2-1	15	TGTGCCAGCAGCACTCTCGGGACCTCCTACAATGAGCAGTTCTTC	CASSTLGTSYNEQFF
NA	few	TRBV10-3	TRBJ1-2	12	TGTGCCATCAAGGCCCTTAACTATGGCTACACCTTC	CAIKALNYGYTF
NA	NA	TRBV7-2	TRBJ2-5	11	TGTGCCAGCAAGGGGGGCGGGACCCAGTACTTC	CASKGGGTQYF
NA	NA	TRBV6-8	TRBJ2-7	16	TGTGCCAGCAGTTACTCCTCCGGGACAAACTCCTACGAGCAGTACTTC	CASSYSSGTNSYEQYF
TRBD1	NA	TRBV5-8	TRBJ1-5	12	TGTGCCAGCCGGGACAGTCATCAGCCCCAGCATTTT	CASRDSHQPQHF
TRBD1	few	TRBV5-1	TRBJ2-7	14	TGCGCCAGTAGCTATGGGACAGGGGAACACGAGCAGTACTTC	CASSYGTGEHEQYF
NA	NA	TRBV28	TRBJ1-2	14	TGTGCCAGCAGTTTCGAGGGGGGACCCTATGGCTACACCTTC	CASSFEGGPYGYTF
TRBD1	NA	TRBV24-1	TRBJ2-5	16	TGTGCCACCAGTGACCCAGGACAGGGAATAGGAGAGACCCAGTACTTC	CATSDPGQGIGETQYF
NA	NA	TRBV20-1	TRBJ2-3	16	TGCAGTGCTAGTCAGAGTTATGGAGGAGTTAGGGATACGCAGTATTTT	CSASQSYGGVRDTQYF
NA	NA	TRBV24-1	TRBJ2-1	16	TGTGCCACCAGCGACGGAGACGTCCGCACCTACAATGAGCAGTTCTTC	CATSDGDVRTYNEQFF
NA	NA	TRBV7-9	TRBJ2-5	14	TGTGCCAGCGGACTTCCCGGAATACAAGAGACCCAGTACTTC	CASGLPGIQETQYF